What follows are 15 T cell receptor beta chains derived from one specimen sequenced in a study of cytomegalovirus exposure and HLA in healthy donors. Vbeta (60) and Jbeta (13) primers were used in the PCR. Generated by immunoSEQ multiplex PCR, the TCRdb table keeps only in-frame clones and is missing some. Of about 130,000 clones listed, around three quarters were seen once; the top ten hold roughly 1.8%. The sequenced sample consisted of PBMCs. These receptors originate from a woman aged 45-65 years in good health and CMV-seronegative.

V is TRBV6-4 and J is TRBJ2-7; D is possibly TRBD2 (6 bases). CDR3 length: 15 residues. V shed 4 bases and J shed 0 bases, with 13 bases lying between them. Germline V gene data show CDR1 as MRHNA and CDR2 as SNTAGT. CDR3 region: CASSAGLRDSYEQYF. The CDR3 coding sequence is TGTGCCAGCAGTGCGGGACTCCGGGACTCCTACGAGCAGTACTTC.

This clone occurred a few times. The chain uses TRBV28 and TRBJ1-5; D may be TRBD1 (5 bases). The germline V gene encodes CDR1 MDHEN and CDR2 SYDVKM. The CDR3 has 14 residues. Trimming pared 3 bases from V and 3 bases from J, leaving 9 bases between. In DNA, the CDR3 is TGTGCCAGCAGTTTGACGGGGGACAATCAGCCCCAGCATTTT. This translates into CASSLTGDNQPQHF.

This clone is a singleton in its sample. This CDR3 reads CASSLQSAGNTEAFF. Here the CDR3 DNA reads TGTGCCAGCAGTTTGCAATCCGCGGGGAACACTGAAGCTTTCTTT. The J gene is TRBJ1-1, the V gene TRBV27; the D is unclear. V was cut by 3 bases and J by 1 base, with 12 bases left in between. The germline V gene has CDR1 MNHEY and CDR2 SMNVEV (reference sequence). The CDR3 spans 15 residues.

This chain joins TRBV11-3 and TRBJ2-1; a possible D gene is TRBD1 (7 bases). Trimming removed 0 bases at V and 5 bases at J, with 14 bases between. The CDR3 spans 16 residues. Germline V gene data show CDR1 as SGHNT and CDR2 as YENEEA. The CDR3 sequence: CASSLDSPGGNNEQFF. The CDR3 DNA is TGTGCCAGCAGCTTAGATTCCCCAGGGGGGAACAATGAGCAGTTCTTC.

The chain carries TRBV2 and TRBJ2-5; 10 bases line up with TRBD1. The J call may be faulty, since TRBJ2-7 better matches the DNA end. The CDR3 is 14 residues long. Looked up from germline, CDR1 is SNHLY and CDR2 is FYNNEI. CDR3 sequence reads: CASSIRTGGYEQYF. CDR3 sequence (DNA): TGTGCCAGCAGTATTCGGACAGGGGGCTACGAGCAGTACTTC.

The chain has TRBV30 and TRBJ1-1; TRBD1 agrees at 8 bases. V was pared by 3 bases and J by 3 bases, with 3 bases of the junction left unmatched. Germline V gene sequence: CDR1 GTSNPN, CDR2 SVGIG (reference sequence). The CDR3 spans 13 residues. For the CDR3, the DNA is TGTGCCTGGAGGGTACAGGGGGACACTGAAGCTTTCTTT. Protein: CAWRVQGDTEAFF.

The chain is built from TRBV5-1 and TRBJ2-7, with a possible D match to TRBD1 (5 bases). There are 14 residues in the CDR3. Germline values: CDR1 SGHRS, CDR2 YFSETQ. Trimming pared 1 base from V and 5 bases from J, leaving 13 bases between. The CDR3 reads CASSLRAARDEQYF. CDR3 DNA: TGCGCCAGCAGCTTGAGGGCAGCCAGGGACGAGCAGTACTTC.

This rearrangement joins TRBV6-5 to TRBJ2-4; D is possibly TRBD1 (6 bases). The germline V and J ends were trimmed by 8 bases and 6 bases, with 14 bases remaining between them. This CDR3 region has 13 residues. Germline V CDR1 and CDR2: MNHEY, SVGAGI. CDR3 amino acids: CASSEQGRNIQYF. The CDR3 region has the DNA TGTGCCAGCTCCGAACAGGGTCGAAACATTCAGTACTTC.

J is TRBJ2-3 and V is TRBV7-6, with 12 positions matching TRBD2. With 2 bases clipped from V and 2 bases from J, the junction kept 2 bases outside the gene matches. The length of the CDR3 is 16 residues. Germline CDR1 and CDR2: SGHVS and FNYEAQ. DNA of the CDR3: TGTGCCAGCAGCTTACTAGCGGGGGGGGACACAGATACGCAGTATTTT. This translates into CASSLLAGGDTDTQYF.

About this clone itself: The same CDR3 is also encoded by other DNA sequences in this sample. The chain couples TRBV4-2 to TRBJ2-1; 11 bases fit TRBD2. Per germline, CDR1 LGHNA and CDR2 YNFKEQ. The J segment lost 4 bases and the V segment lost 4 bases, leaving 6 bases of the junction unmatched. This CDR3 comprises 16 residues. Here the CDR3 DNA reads TGTGCCAGCAGCCTCCCCGGGACTAGCGGTTACAATGAGCAGTTCTTC. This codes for CASSLPGTSGYNEQFF.

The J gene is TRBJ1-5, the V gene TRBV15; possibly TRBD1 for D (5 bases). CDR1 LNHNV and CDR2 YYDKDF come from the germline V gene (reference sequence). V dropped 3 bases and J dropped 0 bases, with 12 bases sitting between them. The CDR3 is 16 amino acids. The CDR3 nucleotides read TGTGCCACCAGCAGTACGACAGTTCGTAGCAATCAGCCCCAGCATTTT. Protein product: CATSSTTVRSNQPQHF.

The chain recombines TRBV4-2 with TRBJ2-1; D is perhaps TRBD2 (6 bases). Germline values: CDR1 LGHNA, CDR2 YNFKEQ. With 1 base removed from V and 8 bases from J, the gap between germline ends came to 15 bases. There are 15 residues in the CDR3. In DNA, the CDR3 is TGTGCCAGCAGCCAAGGGACGGGAGACGTAGATGAGCAGTTCTTC. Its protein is CASSQGTGDVDEQFF.

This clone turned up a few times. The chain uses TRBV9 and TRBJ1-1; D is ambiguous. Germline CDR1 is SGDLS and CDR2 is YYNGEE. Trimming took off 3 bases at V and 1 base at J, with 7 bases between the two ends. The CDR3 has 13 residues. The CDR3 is CASSGPGNTEAFF. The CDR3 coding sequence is TGTGCCAGCAGCGGTCCAGGGAACACTGAAGCTTTCTTT.

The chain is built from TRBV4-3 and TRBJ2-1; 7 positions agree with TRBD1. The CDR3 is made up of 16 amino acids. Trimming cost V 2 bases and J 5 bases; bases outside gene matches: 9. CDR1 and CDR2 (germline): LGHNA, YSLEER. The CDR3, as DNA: TGCGCCAGCAGCCAAACAGGGGTTCTACGTGACAATGAGCAGTTCTTC. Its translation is CASSQTGVLRDNEQFF.

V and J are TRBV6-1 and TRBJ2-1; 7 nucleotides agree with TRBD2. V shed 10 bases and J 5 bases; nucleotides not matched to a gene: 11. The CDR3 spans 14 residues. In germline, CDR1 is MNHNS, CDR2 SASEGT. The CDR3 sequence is CATLLARTHNEQFF. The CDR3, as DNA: TGTGCCACCCTACTAGCGAGAACTCACAATGAGCAGTTCTTC.